This TCR beta chain was sequenced for a study of shared clonotypes between healthy human individuals. Across the study: The study enrolled a couple of women and a few men aged 18 to 49. Donors had three CD4 naive, three CD4 memory, two CD8 naive and one CD8 memory plate apiece.

This clone was observed once. Its antigen remains unknown. The assay was immunoSEQ multiplex PCR, and TCRdb's table has in-frame clones only and misses some. The sample lists fewer than 1 million clones, 96% occurring once. Study-level findings and limits: Several donors had 5% to 6% of their naive CD4 clonotypes in common.

Naive CD8 cells comprised CD45RO-negative, CCR7-positively selected cells, excluding terminally differentiated effector memory CD45RA+ cells. Donors comprised only Caucasian adults living in Nashville, Tennessee. Sequencing was performed on naive CD8+ T cells sorted from blood. The origin of this receptor is a man aged 25-45 years in good health.

The chain's CDR3 is CASSLSRNTGELFF. CDR3 DNA: TGTGCCAGCAGTTTATCGCGGAACACCGGGGAGCTGTTTTTT. This chain joins TRBV27 and TRBJ2-2; D gene unclear. Per germline, CDR1 MNHEY and CDR2 SMNVEV (reference sequence). This CDR3 has 14 amino acids. V lost 0 bases and J 1 base, leaving 3 bases between the germline ends.